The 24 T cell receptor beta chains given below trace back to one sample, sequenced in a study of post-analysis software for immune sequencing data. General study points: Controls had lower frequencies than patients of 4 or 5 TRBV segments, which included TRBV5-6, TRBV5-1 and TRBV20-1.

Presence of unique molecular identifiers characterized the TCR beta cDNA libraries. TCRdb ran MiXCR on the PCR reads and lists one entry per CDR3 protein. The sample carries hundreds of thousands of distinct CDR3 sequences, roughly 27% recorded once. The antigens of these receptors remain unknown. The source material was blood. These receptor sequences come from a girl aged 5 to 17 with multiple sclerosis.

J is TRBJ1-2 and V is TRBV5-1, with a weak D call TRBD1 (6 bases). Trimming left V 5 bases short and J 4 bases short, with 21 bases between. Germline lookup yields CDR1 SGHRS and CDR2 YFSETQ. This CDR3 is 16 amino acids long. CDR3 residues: CASRPGTGQLSYGYTF. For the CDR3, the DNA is TGCGCCAGCAGACCCGGAACAGGGCAGCTATCCTATGGCTACACCTTC.

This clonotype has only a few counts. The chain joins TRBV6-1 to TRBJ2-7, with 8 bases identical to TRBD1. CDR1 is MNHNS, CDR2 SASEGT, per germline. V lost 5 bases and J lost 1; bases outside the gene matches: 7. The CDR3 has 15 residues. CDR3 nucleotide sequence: TGTGCCAGCAGTCTGGGGACAGGCATTTCCTACGAGCAGTACTTC. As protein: CASSLGTGISYEQYF.

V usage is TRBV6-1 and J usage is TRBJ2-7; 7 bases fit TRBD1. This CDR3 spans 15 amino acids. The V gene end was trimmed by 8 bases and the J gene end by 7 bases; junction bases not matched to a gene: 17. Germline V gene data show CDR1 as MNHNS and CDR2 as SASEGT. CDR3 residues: CASQPLDRTFGEQYF. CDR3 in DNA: TGTGCCAGCCAGCCGCTGGACAGGACCTTTGGGGAGCAGTACTTC.

As DNA, the CDR3 is TGTGCCAGCAGCCCCCGACCTAGCGTTCCCAGCTCCTACGAGCAGTACTTC. It codes for CASSPRPSVPSSYEQYF. This chain links TRBV3-1 with TRBJ2-7; D is perhaps TRBD2 (6 bases). Germline V lookup: CDR1 LGHDT, CDR2 YNNKEL (reference sequence). V was pared by 4 bases and J by 0 bases, with 19 bases between. This CDR3 has 17 residues.

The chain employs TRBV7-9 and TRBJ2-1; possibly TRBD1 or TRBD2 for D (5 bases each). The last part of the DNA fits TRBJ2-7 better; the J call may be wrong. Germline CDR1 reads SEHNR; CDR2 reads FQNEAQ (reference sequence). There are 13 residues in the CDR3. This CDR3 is CASSHGAYNEQYF. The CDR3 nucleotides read TGTGCCAGCAGCCACGGGGCCTACAATGAGCAGTACTTC.

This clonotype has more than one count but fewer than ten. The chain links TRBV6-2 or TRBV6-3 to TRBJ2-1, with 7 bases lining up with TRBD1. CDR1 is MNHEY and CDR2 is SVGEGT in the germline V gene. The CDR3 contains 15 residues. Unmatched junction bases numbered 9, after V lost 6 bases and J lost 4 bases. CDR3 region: CASRPGTAVYNEQFF. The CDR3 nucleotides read TGTGCCAGCAGACCCGGGACAGCTGTTTACAATGAGCAGTTCTTC.

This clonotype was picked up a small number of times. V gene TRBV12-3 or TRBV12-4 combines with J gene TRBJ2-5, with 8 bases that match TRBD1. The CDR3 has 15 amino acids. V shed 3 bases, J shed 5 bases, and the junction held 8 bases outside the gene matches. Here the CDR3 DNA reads TGTGCCAGCAGTTTGTCAGGGGGCGCTTGGGAGACCCAGTACTTC. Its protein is CASSLSGGAWETQYF.

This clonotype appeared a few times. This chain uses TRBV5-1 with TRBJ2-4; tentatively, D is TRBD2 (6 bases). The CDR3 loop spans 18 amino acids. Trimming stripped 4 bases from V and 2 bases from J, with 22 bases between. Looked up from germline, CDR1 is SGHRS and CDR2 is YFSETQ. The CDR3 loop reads CASSLGGTGRGSKNIQYF. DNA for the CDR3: TGCGCCAGCAGCCTTGGAGGGACGGGGAGAGGGTCCAAAAACATTCAGTACTTC.

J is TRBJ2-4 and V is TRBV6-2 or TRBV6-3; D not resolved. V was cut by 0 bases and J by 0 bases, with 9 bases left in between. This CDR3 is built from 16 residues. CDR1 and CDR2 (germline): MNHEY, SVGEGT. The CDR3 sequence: CASSYSAAPAKNIQYF. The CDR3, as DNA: TGTGCCAGCAGTTACTCTGCTGCACCAGCCAAAAACATTCAGTACTTC.

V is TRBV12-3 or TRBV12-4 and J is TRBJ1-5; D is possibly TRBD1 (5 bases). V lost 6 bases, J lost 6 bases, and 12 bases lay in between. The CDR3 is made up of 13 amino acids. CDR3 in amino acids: CASSGTPGQPQHF. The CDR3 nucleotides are TGTGCCAGCAGCGGGACTCCGGGTCAGCCCCAGCATTTT.

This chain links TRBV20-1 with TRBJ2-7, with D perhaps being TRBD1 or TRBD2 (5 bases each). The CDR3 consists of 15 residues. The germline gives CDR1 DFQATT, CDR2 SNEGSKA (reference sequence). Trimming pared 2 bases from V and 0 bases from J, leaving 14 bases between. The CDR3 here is CSARPTRTFSYEQYF. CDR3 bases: TGCAGTGCTAGACCTACTAGGACATTCTCCTACGAGCAGTACTTC.

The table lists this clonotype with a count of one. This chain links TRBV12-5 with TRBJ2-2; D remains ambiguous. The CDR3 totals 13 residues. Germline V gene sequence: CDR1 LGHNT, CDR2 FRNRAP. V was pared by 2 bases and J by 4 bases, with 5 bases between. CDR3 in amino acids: CASGLSPTGELFF. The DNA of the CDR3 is TGTGCTAGTGGTTTGTCCCCCACCGGGGAGCTGTTTTTT.

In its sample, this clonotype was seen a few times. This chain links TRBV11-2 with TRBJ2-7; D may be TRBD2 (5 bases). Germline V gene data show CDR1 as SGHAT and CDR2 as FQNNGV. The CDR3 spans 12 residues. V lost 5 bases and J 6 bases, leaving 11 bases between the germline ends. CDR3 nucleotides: TGTGCCAGCAGCCCTCGGGGTCCCGAGCAGTACTTC. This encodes CASSPRGPEQYF.

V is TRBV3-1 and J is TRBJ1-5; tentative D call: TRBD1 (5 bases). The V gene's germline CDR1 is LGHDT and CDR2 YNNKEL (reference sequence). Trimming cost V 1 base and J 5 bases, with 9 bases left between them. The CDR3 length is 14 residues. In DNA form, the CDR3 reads TGTGCCAGCAGCCAAGGTAGCAGGGATCAGCCCCAGCATTTT. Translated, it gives CASSQGSRDQPQHF.

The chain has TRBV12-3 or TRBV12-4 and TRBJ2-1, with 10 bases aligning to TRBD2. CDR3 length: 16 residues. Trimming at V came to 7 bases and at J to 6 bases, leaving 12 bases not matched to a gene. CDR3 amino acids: CASTMKRLAGVNEQFF. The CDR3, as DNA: TGTGCCAGCACCATGAAACGGCTAGCGGGAGTCAATGAGCAGTTCTTC.

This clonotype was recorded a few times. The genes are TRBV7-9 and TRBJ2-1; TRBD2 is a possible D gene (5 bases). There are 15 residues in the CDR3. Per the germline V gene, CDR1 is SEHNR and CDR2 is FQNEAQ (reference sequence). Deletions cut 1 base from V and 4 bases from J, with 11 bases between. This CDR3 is CASSLGPSLYNEQFF. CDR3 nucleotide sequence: TGTGCCAGCAGCTTAGGGCCTAGCCTATACAATGAGCAGTTCTTC.

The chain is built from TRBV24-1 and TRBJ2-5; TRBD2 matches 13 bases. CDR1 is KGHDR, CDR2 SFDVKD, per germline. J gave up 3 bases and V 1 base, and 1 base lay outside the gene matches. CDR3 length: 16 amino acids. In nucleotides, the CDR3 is TGTGCCACCAGTGATTTCGGACTAGCGGGAGAAGAGACCCAGTACTTC. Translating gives CATSDFGLAGEETQYF.

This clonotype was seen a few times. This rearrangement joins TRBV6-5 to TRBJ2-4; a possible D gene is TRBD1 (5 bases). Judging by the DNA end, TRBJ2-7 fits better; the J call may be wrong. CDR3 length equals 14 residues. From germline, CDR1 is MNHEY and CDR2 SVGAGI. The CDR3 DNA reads TGTGCCAGCAGTTCCCTCAGCAGGGTTGACGAGCAGTACTTC. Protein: CASSSLSRVDEQYF.

Here the CDR3 reads CASSPRQGNTDTQYF. CDR3 DNA sequence: TGTGCCAGCTCACCACGTCAGGGGAACACAGATACGCAGTATTTT. V and J are TRBV18 and TRBJ2-3, with D maybe TRBD1 (6 bases). Germline loops: CDR1 KGHSH, CDR2 LQKENI. The CDR3 sequence is 15 residues long. The V end was cut by 1 base, the J end by 2 bases, with 10 bases between.

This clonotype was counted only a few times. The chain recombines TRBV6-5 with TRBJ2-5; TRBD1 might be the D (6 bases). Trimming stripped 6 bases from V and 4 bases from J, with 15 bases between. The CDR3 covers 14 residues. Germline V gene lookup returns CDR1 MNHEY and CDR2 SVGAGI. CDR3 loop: CASSLGTHRETQYF. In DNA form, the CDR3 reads TGTGCCAGCAGCCTCGGGACACACCGAGAGACCCAGTACTTC.

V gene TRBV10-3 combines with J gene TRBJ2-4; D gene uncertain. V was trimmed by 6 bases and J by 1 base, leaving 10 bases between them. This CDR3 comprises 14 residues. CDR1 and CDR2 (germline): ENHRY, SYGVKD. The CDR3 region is CAISTTEAKNIQYF. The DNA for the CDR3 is TGTGCCATCAGCACCACCGAGGCCAAAAACATTCAGTACTTC.

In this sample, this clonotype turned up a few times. The CDR3 loop is CSAVKTGGYEQYF. The CDR3 coding sequence is TGCAGTGCCGTTAAGACAGGGGGCTACGAGCAGTACTTC. The chain employs TRBV20-1 and TRBJ2-4; 9 bases line up with TRBD1. With the DNA end fitting TRBJ2-7 better, the J assignment may be wrong. The CDR3 totals 13 residues. Germline assignment: CDR1 DFQATT and CDR2 SNEGSKA (reference sequence).

CDR3 nucleotides: TGTGCCAGCAGTTCCCCACAGGGGGCAGTTTTAAATCAGCCCCAGCATTTT. Translated: CASSSPQGAVLNQPQHF. J is TRBJ1-5 and V is TRBV6-6, with 9 bases matching TRBD1. V was clipped by 4 bases and J by 4 bases; unmatched bases: 11. The CDR3 covers 17 residues. Germline values: CDR1 MNHNY, CDR2 SVGAGI (reference sequence).

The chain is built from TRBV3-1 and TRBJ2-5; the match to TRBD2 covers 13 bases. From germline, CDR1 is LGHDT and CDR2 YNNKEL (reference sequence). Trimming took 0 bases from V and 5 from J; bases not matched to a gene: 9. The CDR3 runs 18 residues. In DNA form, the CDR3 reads TGTGCCAGCAGCCAAGAGGAACTAGCGGGGGGGCCACGGGAGACCCAGTACTTC. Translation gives CASSQEELAGGPRETQYF.